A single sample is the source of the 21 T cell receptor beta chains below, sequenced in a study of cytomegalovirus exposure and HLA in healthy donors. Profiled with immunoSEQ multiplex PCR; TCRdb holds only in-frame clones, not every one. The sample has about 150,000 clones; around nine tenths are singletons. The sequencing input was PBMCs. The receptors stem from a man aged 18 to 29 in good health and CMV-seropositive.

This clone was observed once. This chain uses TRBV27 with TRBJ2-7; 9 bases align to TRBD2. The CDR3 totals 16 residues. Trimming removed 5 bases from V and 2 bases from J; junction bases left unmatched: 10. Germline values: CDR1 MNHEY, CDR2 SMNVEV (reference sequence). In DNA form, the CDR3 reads TGTGCCAGCAGTGCCATCCCGGCGGGAGGGCCCTACGAGCAGTACTTC. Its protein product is CASSAIPAGGPYEQYF.

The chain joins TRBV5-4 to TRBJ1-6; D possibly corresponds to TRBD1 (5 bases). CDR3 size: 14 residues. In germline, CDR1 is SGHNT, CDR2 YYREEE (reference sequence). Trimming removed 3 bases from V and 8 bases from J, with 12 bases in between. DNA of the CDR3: TGTGCCAGCAGCTGGACGCGGGGGGATTCACCCCTCCACTTT. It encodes CASSWTRGDSPLHF.

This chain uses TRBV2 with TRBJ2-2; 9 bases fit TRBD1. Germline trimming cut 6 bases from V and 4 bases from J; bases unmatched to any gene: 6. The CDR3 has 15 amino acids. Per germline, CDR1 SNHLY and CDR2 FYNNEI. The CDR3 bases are TGTGCCAGCAGCGGAACGGACAGGGGCACCGGGGAGCTGTTTTTT. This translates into CASSGTDRGTGELFF.

CDR3 loop: CSVALYSNQPQHF. In DNA form, the CDR3 reads TGCAGCGTGGCCTTATATAGCAATCAGCCCCAGCATTTT. The J gene is TRBJ1-5, the V gene TRBV29-1; unclear D gene. The ends were cut back, 6 bases at V and 0 bases at J, with 9 bases in the middle. The CDR3 length is 13 residues. Per germline, CDR1 SQVTM and CDR2 ANQGSEA. The variable domain in full, completed from reference TRBV29-1 and TRBJ1-5, reads SAVISQKPSRDICQRGTSLTIQCQVDSQVTMMFWYRQQPGQSLTLIATANQGSEATYESGFVIDKFPISRPNLTFSTLTVSNMSPEDSSIYLCSVALYSNQPQHFGDGTRLSIL.

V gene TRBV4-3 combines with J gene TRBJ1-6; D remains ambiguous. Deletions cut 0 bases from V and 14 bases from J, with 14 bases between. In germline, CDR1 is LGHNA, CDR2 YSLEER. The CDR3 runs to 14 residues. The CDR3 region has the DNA TGCGCCAGCAGCCAAGAAGGGAGGGTAATGACCCTCCACTTT. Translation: CASSQEGRVMTLHF.

CDR3 nucleotide sequence: TGTGCCAGCAGCCAAGAGGGGGGATTGTACGAGCAGTACTTC. Amino acids: CASSQEGGLYEQYF. V and J are TRBV4-2 and TRBJ2-7, with a possible D match to TRBD2 (6 bases). CDR3 length: 14 amino acids. V was pared by 0 bases and J by 4 bases, with 10 bases between. Germline values: CDR1 LGHNA, CDR2 YNFKEQ.

This chain's CDR3 is CASSIGQGGNEQFF. In nucleotides, the CDR3 is TGCGCCAGCAGTATAGGACAGGGGGGTAATGAGCAGTTCTTC. This chain links TRBV4-3 with TRBJ2-1, with 10 bases fitting TRBD1. The CDR3 has 14 amino acids. CDR1 and CDR2 from the germline V gene are LGHNA and YSLEER. V was clipped by 6 bases and J by 7 bases; unmatched bases: 6.

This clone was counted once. In nucleotides, the CDR3 is TGTGCCAGCAGCCATTGGTCGGGTTCTGGGGCCAACGTCCTGACTTTC. Its translation is CASSHWSGSGANVLTF. V usage is TRBV11-2 and J usage is TRBJ2-6; no definite D call. V lost 5 bases to trimming and J lost 1 base, with 12 bases between them. Germline V CDR1 and CDR2: SGHAT, FQNNGV. The CDR3 has 16 residues.

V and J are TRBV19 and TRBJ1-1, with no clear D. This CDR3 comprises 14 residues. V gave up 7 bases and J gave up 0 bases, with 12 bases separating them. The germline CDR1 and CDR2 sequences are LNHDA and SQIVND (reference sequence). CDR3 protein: CASTGRNMNTEAFF. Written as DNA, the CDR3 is TGTGCCAGTACTGGCAGGAATATGAACACTGAAGCTTTCTTT.

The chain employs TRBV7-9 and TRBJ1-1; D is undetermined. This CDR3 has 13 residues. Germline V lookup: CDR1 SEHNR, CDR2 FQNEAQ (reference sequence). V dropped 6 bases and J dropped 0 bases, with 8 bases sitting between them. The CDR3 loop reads CASSSSLNTEAFF. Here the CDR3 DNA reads TGTGCCAGCAGTAGTTCCTTGAACACTGAAGCTTTCTTT.

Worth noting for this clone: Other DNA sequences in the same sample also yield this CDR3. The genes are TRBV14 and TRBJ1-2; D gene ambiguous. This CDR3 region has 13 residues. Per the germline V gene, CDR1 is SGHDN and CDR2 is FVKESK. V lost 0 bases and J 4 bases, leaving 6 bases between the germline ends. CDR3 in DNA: TGTGCCAGCAGCCAAGATCCGGGCTATGGCTACACCTTC. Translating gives CASSQDPGYGYTF. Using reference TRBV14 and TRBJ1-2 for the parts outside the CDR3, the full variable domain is EAGVTQFPSHSVIEKGQTVTLRCDPISGHDNLYWYRRVMGKEIKFLLHFVKESKQDESGMPNNRFLAERTGGTYSTLKVQPAELEDSGVYFCASSQDPGYGYTFGSGTRLTVV.

This CDR3 is CASSQGGTETQYF. DNA for the CDR3: TGTGCCAGCAGCCAAGGCGGAACAGAGACCCAGTACTTC. The chain joins TRBV14 to TRBJ2-5, with D unresolved. The CDR3 has 13 residues. CDR1 is SGHDN and CDR2 is FVKESK in the germline V gene. V lost 1 base and J lost 4, with 7 bases in between.

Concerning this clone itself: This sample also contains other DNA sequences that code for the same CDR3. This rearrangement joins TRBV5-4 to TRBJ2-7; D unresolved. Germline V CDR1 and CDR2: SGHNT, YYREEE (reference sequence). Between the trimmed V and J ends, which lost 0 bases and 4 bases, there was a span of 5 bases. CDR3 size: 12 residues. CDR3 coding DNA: TGTGCCAGCAGCTTGGATCGGTACGAGCAGTACTTC. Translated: CASSLDRYEQYF.

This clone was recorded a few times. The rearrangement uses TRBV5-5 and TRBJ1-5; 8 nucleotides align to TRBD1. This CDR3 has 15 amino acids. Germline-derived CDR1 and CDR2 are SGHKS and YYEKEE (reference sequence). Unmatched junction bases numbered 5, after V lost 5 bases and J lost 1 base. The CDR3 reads CASRPQGASNQPQHF. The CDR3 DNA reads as TGTGCCAGCAGGCCCCAGGGGGCCAGCAATCAGCCCCAGCATTTT.

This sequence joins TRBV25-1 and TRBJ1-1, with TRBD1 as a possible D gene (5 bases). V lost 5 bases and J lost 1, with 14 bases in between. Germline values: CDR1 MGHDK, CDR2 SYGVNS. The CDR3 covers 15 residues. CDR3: CASSRRGAGNTEAFF. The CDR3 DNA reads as TGTGCCAGCAGTCGTCGCGGGGCCGGGAACACTGAAGCTTTCTTT.

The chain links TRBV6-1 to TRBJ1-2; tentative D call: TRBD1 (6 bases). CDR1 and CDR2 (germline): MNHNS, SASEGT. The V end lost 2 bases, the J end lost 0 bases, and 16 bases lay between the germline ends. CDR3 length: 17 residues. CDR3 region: CASSELGAGAANYGYTF. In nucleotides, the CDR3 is TGTGCCAGCAGTGAATTGGGGGCGGGGGCAGCTAACTATGGCTACACCTTC.

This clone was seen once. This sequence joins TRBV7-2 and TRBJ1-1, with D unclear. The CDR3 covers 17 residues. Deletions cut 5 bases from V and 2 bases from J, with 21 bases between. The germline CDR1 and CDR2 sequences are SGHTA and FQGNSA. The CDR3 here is CASSPYPPSTINTEAFF. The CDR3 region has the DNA TGTGCCAGCAGCCCCTACCCTCCTTCTACTATAAACACTGAAGCTTTCTTT.

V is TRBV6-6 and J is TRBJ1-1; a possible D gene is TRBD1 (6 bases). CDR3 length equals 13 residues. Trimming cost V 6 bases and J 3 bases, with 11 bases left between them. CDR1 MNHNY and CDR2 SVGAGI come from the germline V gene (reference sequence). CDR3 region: CASRRGGDTEAFF. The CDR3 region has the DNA TGTGCCAGCAGAAGGGGGGGTGACACTGAAGCTTTCTTT.

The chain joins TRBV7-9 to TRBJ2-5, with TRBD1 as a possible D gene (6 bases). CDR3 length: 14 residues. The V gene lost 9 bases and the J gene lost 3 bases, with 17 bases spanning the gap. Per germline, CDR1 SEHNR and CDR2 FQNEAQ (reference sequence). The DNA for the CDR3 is TGTGCCAGTAGACCGACAGGACAAAAAGAGACCCAGTACTTC. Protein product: CASRPTGQKETQYF.

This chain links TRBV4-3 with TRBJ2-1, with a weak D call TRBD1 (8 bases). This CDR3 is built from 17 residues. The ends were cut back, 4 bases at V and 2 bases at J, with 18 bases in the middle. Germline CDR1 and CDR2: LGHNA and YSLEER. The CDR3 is CASSPHPTGGAYNEQFF. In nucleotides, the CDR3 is TGCGCCAGCAGCCCTCACCCAACAGGGGGGGCCTACAATGAGCAGTTCTTC.

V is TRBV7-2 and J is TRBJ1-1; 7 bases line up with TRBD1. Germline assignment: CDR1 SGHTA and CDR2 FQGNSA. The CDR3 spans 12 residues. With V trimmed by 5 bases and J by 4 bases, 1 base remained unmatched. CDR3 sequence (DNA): TGTGCCAGCAGCCAGGGGGTCACTGAAGCTTTCTTT. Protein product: CASSQGVTEAFF.